The 2 T cell receptor beta chains listed next were all sequenced from one sample in a study of blood T cell repertoires in COVID-19. Assay used: immunoSEQ multiplex PCR; TCRdb lists only in-frame clones, some missing. The repertoire includes some 400,000 clones, approximately 93% of them detected once, and 0.8% to 0.9% sits in the top ten. Sequenced input: PBMCs or T cells enriched from blood (not recorded which). The origin of the receptors is a woman aged 35 to 49 who had been exposed to COVID-19.

This sequence joins TRBV6-5 and TRBJ2-7, with 11 bases matching TRBD1. Germline V gives CDR1 MNHEY, CDR2 SVGAGI. The length of the CDR3 is 14 residues. The V and J ends lost 2 bases and 5 bases, in that order; junction bases with no gene match: 2. The CDR3 protein is CASSYRDRGNEQYF. CDR3 in DNA: TGTGCCAGCAGTTACCGGGACAGGGGGAACGAGCAGTACTTC.

In this sample, this clone turned up once. The chain combines TRBV2 with TRBJ2-5; possible D gene TRBD2, 6 bases. The CDR3 sequence is 16 residues long. The V gene lost 8 bases and the J gene lost 1 base, with 20 bases spanning the gap. The germline CDR1 and CDR2 sequences are SNHLY and FYNNEI. The CDR3 DNA reads TGTGCCAGCTCCCCACTACCCAGCGGGCCCCAAGAGACCCAGTACTTC. It encodes CASSPLPSGPQETQYF.